The source of this T cell receptor beta chain is a study of blood T cell repertoires in COVID-19. Study information: The cDNA or gDNA used as material had been derived from T cells, B-cell-depleted T cells, or PBMCs.

The data were produced by immunoSEQ multiplex PCR, yet TCRdb's version contains in-frame clones alone and is incomplete. Here the sample spans 300,000 to 400,000 clones, under 95% being singletons. CDR1 and CDR2 (germline): SQVTM, ANQGSEA. The CDR3 has 15 amino acids. V was trimmed by 7 bases and J by 5 bases, leaving 23 bases between them. Sequencing was carried out using peripheral blood. The chain combines TRBV29-1 with TRBJ2-5; D possibly corresponds to TRBD1 (6 bases). The sequence was obtained from a woman between 18 and 29 years old who had recovered from COVID-19. DNA for the CDR3: TGCAGCGCTATCCCCTCGGACAGTTCCGGGGAGACCCAGTACTTC. Translation: CSAIPSDSSGETQYF. The entire variable domain, with the rest obtained from reference TRBV29-1 and TRBJ2-5, is as follows: SAVISQKPSRDICQRGTSLTIQCQVDSQVTMMFWYRQQPGQSLTLIATANQGSEATYESGFVIDKFPISRPNLTFSTLTVSNMSPEDSSIYLCSAIPSDSSGETQYFGPGTRLLVL.